This T cell receptor beta chain comes out of a study of blood T cell repertoires in COVID-19. Study as a whole: The United States, Italy and Spain supplied acute and convalescent COVID-19 samples. In each case, the material was cDNA or gDNA derived from T cells, B-cell-depleted T cells, or PBMCs.

CDR3 length equals 14 residues. V dropped 7 bases and J dropped 1; count of bases not matched to a gene: 2. Germline lookup yields CDR1 LNHDA and CDR2 SQIVND (reference sequence). Authors' methods: For nucleated cells, counts were estimated from reference gene primer amplification. Data came from immunoSEQ multiplex PCR; TCRdb stores just in-frame clones and leaves some out. V, J and clone size derive from that table, while D and trimming were established from the DNA sequence. The sample has 120,000 or so clones; 70% to 80% are singletons. The receptor was isolated from a human donor in a cohort sampled during active COVID-19. What was sequenced was peripheral blood. The J gene is TRBJ2-5, the V gene TRBV19, with TRBD2 matching 11 bases. The CDR3 coding sequence is TGTGCCAGTAAGGGACTAGCGGCCCAAGAGACCCAGTACTTC. Translated: CASKGLAAQETQYF.